These 18 T cell receptor beta chains share one sample of origin, sequenced in a study of T cells in tumors after PD-1 blockade. Assay used: immunoSEQ multiplex PCR; TCRdb lists only in-frame clones, some missing. The data contain 20,000 to 25,000 clones, about three quarters of them singletons. The specimen comprised PBMCs, sampled before anti-PD-1 treatment. Receptors originate from a human donor with basal cell carcinoma.

This clone was seen only once. The chain couples TRBV30 to TRBJ2-5; TRBD1 might be the D (6 bases). Germline values: CDR1 GTSNPN, CDR2 SVGIG (reference sequence). The CDR3 has 12 amino acids. Trimming took 4 bases from V and 7 from J, leaving 13 bases between them. CDR3 sequence reads: CAWNKGVGTQYF. CDR3 DNA: TGTGCCTGGAACAAGGGGGTGGGGACCCAGTACTTC. The full variable domain, completed using reference TRBV30 and TRBJ2-5, is SQTIHQWPATLVQPVGSPLSLECTVEGTSNPNLYWYRQAAGRGLQLLFYSVGIGQISSEVPQNLSASRPQDRQFILSSKKLLLSDSGFYLCAWNKGVGTQYFGPGTRLLVL.

The rearrangement links TRBV9 to TRBJ2-6; D gene unclear. The length of the CDR3 is 12 residues. Germline V gene lookup returns CDR1 SGDLS and CDR2 YYNGEE. Trimming shortened V by 8 bases and J by 0 bases, and 3 bases separated the two germline ends. The CDR3 sequence is CASRSGANVLTF. The CDR3 nucleotides are TGTGCCAGTCGCTCTGGGGCCAACGTCCTGACTTTC.

The V gene is TRBV6-1, the J gene TRBJ1-1; D is unclear. The CDR3 extends over 12 amino acids. Germline lookup yields CDR1 MNHNS and CDR2 SASEGT. V lost 1 base, J lost 5 bases, and 5 bases lay in between. CDR3 region: CASSEDFTEAFF. CDR3 nucleotide sequence: TGTGCCAGCAGTGAAGATTTTACTGAAGCTTTCTTT.

The V call is TRBV7-2, the J call TRBJ2-7; TRBD2 aligns across 7 bases. This CDR3 comprises 14 residues. V was pared by 5 bases and J by 7 bases, with 11 bases of the junction left unmatched. From germline, CDR1 is SGHTA and CDR2 FQGNSA. The CDR3 is CASSRGGPEWEQYF. The CDR3 DNA follows: TGTGCCAGCAGCCGCGGGGGACCCGAGTGGGAGCAGTACTTC.

A word on this clone: Germline is not matched at one junction end, which may reflect a read error. At the DNA level, this CDR3 is encoded by other sequences in the same sample as well. The CDR3 bases are TGTGCCACCAGTGATGGGGGGGCGGGGGCGGGGAGCTCCTACAATGAGCAGTTCTTC. It yields the protein CATSDGGAGAGSSYNEQFF. The chain couples TRBV2 to TRBJ2-1; D might be TRBD2 (7 bases). Looked up from germline, CDR1 is SNHLY and CDR2 is FYNNEI. The CDR3 consists of 19 residues.

The chain couples TRBV15 to TRBJ2-7; tentative D call: TRBD2 (5 bases). CDR1 and CDR2 (germline): LNHNV, YYDKDF (reference sequence). The CDR3 extends over 13 amino acids. Trimming shortened V by 0 bases and J by 7 bases, and 10 bases separated the two germline ends. CDR3 in amino acids: CATSREGRGEQYF. The CDR3 DNA follows: TGTGCCACCAGCAGAGAAGGCCGGGGTGAGCAGTACTTC.

The gene calls are TRBV5-1 and TRBJ2-1; D possibly corresponds to TRBD2 (6 bases). Trimming shortened V by 3 bases and J by 10 bases, and 11 bases separated the two germline ends. Per germline, CDR1 SGHRS and CDR2 YFSETQ. The CDR3 length is 12 residues. DNA for the CDR3: TGCGCCAGCAGCTCGTCCCGGGGGGAGCAGTTCTTC. Its translation is CASSSSRGEQFF.

The chain has TRBV4-2 and TRBJ2-1; tentatively, D is TRBD1 (6 bases). Germline V gene data show CDR1 as LGHNA and CDR2 as YNFKEQ. This CDR3 has 15 amino acids. With 3 bases removed from V and 6 bases from J, the gap between germline ends came to 15 bases. Written as DNA, the CDR3 is TGTGCCAGCAGCCAGTTCCAGGGGAGACTCAATGAGCAGTTCTTC. This sequence encodes CASSQFQGRLNEQFF.

The table lists this clone with a count of one. The chain combines TRBV6-5 with TRBJ1-3; D not certain. The CDR3 is made up of 13 amino acids. V dropped 10 bases and J dropped 3 bases, with 13 bases sitting between them. CDR1 is MNHEY and CDR2 is SVGAGI in the germline V gene. The CDR3 DNA reads as TGTGCCACCAGCGCCCAACGTGGAAACACCATATATTTT. Translated: CATSAQRGNTIYF.

J is TRBJ2-7 and V is TRBV18, with unresolved D. CDR3 length: 13 amino acids. The V and J ends lost 4 bases and 5 bases respectively, with 12 bases between them. Germline lookup yields CDR1 KGHSH and CDR2 LQKENI. This CDR3 reads CASSRGQRDEQYF. CDR3 in DNA: TGTGCCAGCTCACGAGGTCAGCGAGACGAGCAGTACTTC.

This clone was detected once. The rearrangement uses TRBV6-2 or TRBV6-3 and TRBJ2-7; no clear D gene. Looked up from germline, CDR1 is MNHEY and CDR2 is SVGEGT. The CDR3 contains 13 residues. Trimming took 2 bases from V and 0 from J, leaving 5 bases between them. The CDR3 DNA follows: TGTGCCAGCAGTTACGCAGACTCCTACGAGCAGTACTTC. It codes for CASSYADSYEQYF.

The genes are TRBV7-2 and TRBJ2-6; no clear D. The V gene's germline CDR1 is SGHTA and CDR2 FQGNSA. Trimming pared 0 bases from V and 0 bases from J, leaving 6 bases between. This CDR3 spans 16 amino acids. The DNA for the CDR3 is TGTGCCAGCAGCTTAGCAGGGAACTCTGGGGCCAACGTCCTGACTTTC. Translating gives CASSLAGNSGANVLTF.

V gene TRBV6-6 combines with J gene TRBJ2-6; D is unclear. The length of the CDR3 is 17 residues. The germline gives CDR1 MNHNY, CDR2 SVGAGI (reference sequence). Trimming took off 5 bases at V and 5 bases at J, with 19 bases between the two ends. The CDR3 nucleotides read TGTGCCAGCAGTCCAGAGGTCGGTACCGGAAGGGCCAACGTCCTGACTTTC. Translating gives CASSPEVGTGRANVLTF.

This chain links TRBV2 with TRBJ1-4; tentatively, D is TRBD1 (5 bases). This CDR3 has 14 amino acids. The V gene lost 6 bases and the J gene lost 7 bases, with 15 bases spanning the gap. In germline, CDR1 is SNHLY, CDR2 FYNNEI. CDR3 protein: CASRMNNQGEKLFF. In nucleotides, the CDR3 is TGTGCCAGCAGAATGAACAATCAGGGTGAAAAACTGTTTTTT.

The chain is built from TRBV10-2 and TRBJ2-5; D remains unclear. V was cut by 8 bases and J by 4 bases, with 8 bases left in between. Germline V gene lookup returns CDR1 WSHSY and CDR2 SAAADI. The CDR3 runs to 11 residues. Written as DNA, the CDR3 is TGCGCCAGCGGCAGAGCAGAGACCCAGTACTTC. It yields the protein CASGRAETQYF.

The chain couples TRBV4-2 to TRBJ2-1, with TRBD2 identical over 9 bases. Germline loops: CDR1 LGHNA, CDR2 YNFKEQ. The CDR3 runs 18 residues. With 0 bases clipped from V and 4 bases from J, the junction kept 10 bases outside the gene matches. The CDR3 region is CASSQELRSGGRYNEQFF. CDR3 sequence (DNA): TGTGCCAGCAGCCAAGAACTGCGGAGCGGGGGGCGTTACAATGAGCAGTTCTTC.

The genes are TRBV4-1 and TRBJ2-2; 7 nucleotides agree with TRBD1. The CDR3 spans 15 residues. V gave up 2 bases and J gave up 6 bases; unmatched junction bases: 6. The germline V gene encodes CDR1 MGHRA and CDR2 YSYEKL. The CDR3 sequence: CASSQIDRESGELFF. In DNA, the CDR3 is TGCGCCAGCAGCCAAATCGACAGGGAGTCCGGGGAGCTGTTTTTT.

This sequence joins TRBV19 and TRBJ1-6, with D uncertain. V dropped 10 bases and J dropped 5 bases, with 12 bases sitting between them. The CDR3 contains 13 residues. Per germline, CDR1 LNHDA and CDR2 SQIVND (reference sequence). CDR3 in amino acids: CATTDGNNSPLHF. The CDR3 DNA follows: TGTGCCACTACCGACGGGAATAATTCACCCCTCCACTTT.